The 26 T cell receptor beta chains below come from one sample, sequenced in a study of CD8 T cells in Susac syndrome. RNA was extracted with the RNeasy kit, and a quantity of about 0.45 to 1 ug was reverse transcribed using random hexamers. Via MiXCR, TCRdb re-called the immunoSEQ multiplex PCR reads, giving one row per CDR3 protein. This table holds some 300,000 distinct CDR3 sequences, over 75% found once. Sequencing used CD8+ T cells from PBMCs. The receptors come from a human donor with multiple sclerosis.

The V gene is TRBV6-2 or TRBV6-3, the J gene TRBJ1-2, with D unresolved. The CDR3 has 14 residues. The germline CDR1 and CDR2 sequences are MNHEY and SVGEGT. V lost 0 bases, J lost 3 bases, and 8 bases lay in between. This CDR3 reads CASSYSPGYYGYTF. CDR3 DNA sequence: TGTGCCAGCAGTTACTCGCCGGGATACTATGGCTACACCTTC.

The chain combines TRBV6-4 with TRBJ1-1, with a weak D call TRBD1 (5 bases). With 4 bases removed from V and 1 base from J, the gap between germline ends came to 28 bases. CDR1 is MRHNA, CDR2 SNTAGT, per germline. The CDR3 extends over 20 amino acids. Here the CDR3 reads CASSVGEKKVQGWQNTEAFF. For the CDR3, the DNA is TGTGCCAGCAGTGTGGGGGAAAAAAAGGTACAAGGATGGCAGAACACTGAAGCTTTCTTT.

This chain's CDR3 is CASSPQPGGSYEQYF. CDR3 coding DNA: TGTGCCAGCAGTCCCCAGCCAGGTGGATCCTACGAGCAGTACTTC. The chain links TRBV27 to TRBJ2-7; D uncertain. The CDR3 totals 15 residues. V was pared by 5 bases and J by 1 base, with 15 bases between. Germline V gene data show CDR1 as MNHEY and CDR2 as SMNVEV (reference sequence).

This clonotype has only a few counts. The rearrangement joins TRBV4-1 to TRBJ2-5; TRBD2 agrees at 8 bases. After removal of 4 bases from V and 5 bases from J, the junction contained 3 bases not matched to a gene. This CDR3 region has 13 residues. Germline values: CDR1 MGHRA, CDR2 YSYEKL. The CDR3 reads CASSPTSGETQYF. In nucleotides, the CDR3 is TGCGCCAGCAGCCCAACTAGCGGCGAGACCCAGTACTTC.

The chain links TRBV6-2 or TRBV6-3 to TRBJ2-5; D unresolved. This CDR3 region has 15 residues. Germline V gives CDR1 MNHEY, CDR2 SVGEGT. V was clipped by 6 bases and J by 9 bases, with 23 bases between them. The CDR3 reads CASRTHIGRLLSQYF. The CDR3 DNA reads TGTGCCAGCAGAACCCATATTGGCCGGCTTTTGTCCCAGTACTTC.

This clonotype appeared once. V gene TRBV30 combines with J gene TRBJ2-1; no reliable D call. Trimming pared 4 bases from V and 2 bases from J, leaving 9 bases between. The CDR3 runs to 13 residues. Germline CDR1 GTSNPN, CDR2 SVGIG (reference sequence). CDR3 coding DNA: TGTGCCTGGACTCCCTGGCCCTACAATGAGCAGTTCTTC. Amino acid sequence: CAWTPWPYNEQFF. Full variable domain (remainder filled in from reference TRBV30 and TRBJ2-1): SQTIHQWPATLVQPVGSPLSLECTVEGTSNPNLYWYRQAAGRGLQLLFYSVGIGQISSEVPQNLSASRPQDRQFILSSKKLLLSDSGFYLCAWTPWPYNEQFFGPGTRLTVL.

This chain links TRBV7-9 with TRBJ2-1; TRBD2 might be the D (6 bases). V shed 0 bases and J shed 10 bases, with 10 bases lying between them. Germline V CDR1 and CDR2: SEHNR, FQNEAQ (reference sequence). The CDR3 has 13 amino acids. The CDR3 region has the DNA TGTGCCAGCAGCTTAGCTTCTAGCGCCGAGCAGTTCTTC. It is translated as CASSLASSAEQFF.

The rearrangement links TRBV28 to TRBJ2-7; D may be TRBD1 or TRBD2 (6 bases each). The germline V gene has CDR1 MDHEN and CDR2 SYDVKM. Trimming shortened V by 3 bases and J by 3 bases, and 15 bases separated the two germline ends. The CDR3 length is 15 residues. In nucleotides, the CDR3 is TGTGCCAGCAGTTTTCGGGGGCTTAGGGACTACGAGCAGTACTTC. Residues: CASSFRGLRDYEQYF.

The gene calls are TRBV29-1 and TRBJ2-1; D ambiguous. In germline, CDR1 is SQVTM, CDR2 ANQGSEA. The CDR3 covers 11 residues. Trimming removed 2 bases from V and 6 bases from J, with 5 bases in between. CDR3 in DNA: TGCAGCGTTGAATTGCCCAATGAGCAGTTCTTC. Its protein is CSVELPNEQFF.

The chain employs TRBV5-4 and TRBJ2-1; TRBD1 or TRBD2 may be the D gene (5 bases each). The CDR3 loop spans 14 amino acids. CDR1 is SGHNT and CDR2 is YYREEE in the germline V gene (reference sequence). The V end was cut by 3 bases, the J end by 1 base, with 8 bases between. The CDR3 protein is CASSSGPSYNEQFF. CDR3 DNA sequence: TGTGCCAGCAGCTCGGGACCATCCTACAATGAGCAGTTCTTC.

CDR3: CASSELGGSNQPQHF. In DNA, the CDR3 is TGTGCCAGCAGTGAGTTAGGCGGTAGCAATCAGCCCCAGCATTTT. The chain employs TRBV6-4 and TRBJ1-5; no clear D. V was shortened by 3 bases and J by 0 bases, with 9 bases between the two germline ends. Germline CDR1 MRHNA, CDR2 SNTAGT. This CDR3 contains 15 residues.

The chain employs TRBV7-8 and TRBJ2-1; 14 positions match TRBD2. Germline V gene data show CDR1 as SGHVS and CDR2 as FQNEAQ. V lost 1 base and J lost 12; bases outside the gene matches: 5. The CDR3 consists of 15 residues. Here the CDR3 reads CASSLGLAGGPWQFF. In nucleotides, the CDR3 is TGTGCCAGCAGCTTAGGACTAGCGGGAGGGCCGTGGCAGTTCTTC.

There are a few counts of this clonotype. V and J are TRBV7-9 and TRBJ2-7; 8 nucleotides agree with TRBD2. CDR1 is SEHNR and CDR2 is FQNEAQ in the germline V gene (reference sequence). This CDR3 has 14 residues. Trimming took 4 bases from V and 3 from J; bases not matched to a gene: 5. DNA for the CDR3: TGTGCCAGCAGCTCCTCCGGGACTAGCTACGAGCAGTACTTC. It specifies CASSSSGTSYEQYF.

This clonotype was observed a few times. The chain is built from TRBV4-2 and TRBJ2-7, with D unresolved. The CDR3 extends over 14 amino acids. V lost 1 base, J lost 5 bases, and 12 bases lay in between. Germline-derived CDR1 and CDR2 are LGHNA and YNFKEQ. CDR3: CASSQVEGSNEQYF. The DNA for the CDR3 is TGTGCCAGCAGCCAAGTTGAAGGTTCTAACGAGCAGTACTTC.

This clonotype came up a few times. The rearrangement joins TRBV28 to TRBJ2-7; 8 bases agree with TRBD1. From germline, CDR1 is MDHEN and CDR2 SYDVKM. CDR3 length equals 13 residues. Trimming removed 9 bases from V and 0 bases from J; junction bases left unmatched: 4. The CDR3 nucleotides read TGTGCCAGTTCGGACAGGGTCTCCTACGAGCAGTACTTC. The encoded protein is CASSDRVSYEQYF.

The chain carries TRBV27 and TRBJ1-1; D ambiguous. V was cut by 7 bases and J by 4 bases, with 19 bases left in between. The CDR3 length is 15 residues. Per the germline V gene, CDR1 is MNHEY and CDR2 is SMNVEV (reference sequence). Here the CDR3 DNA reads TGTGCCAGCAACCGCCGGAGTGACCTCGGCACTGAAGCTTTCTTT. Amino acids: CASNRRSDLGTEAFF.

The chain has TRBV7-9 and TRBJ2-1; 7 bases are shared with TRBD2. Germline CDR1 and CDR2: SEHNR and FQNEAQ (reference sequence). The CDR3 has 16 amino acids. The junction had 10 bases not matched to a gene; V was cut back by 0 bases and J by 8 bases. The CDR3, as DNA: TGTGCCAGCAGCTTAGCCGGACTAGGCGGGCACCATGAGCAGTTCTTC. Translation gives CASSLAGLGGHHEQFF.

V and J are TRBV6-5 and TRBJ1-3; TRBD1 might be the D (5 bases). The germline V gene has CDR1 MNHEY and CDR2 SVGAGI. Trimming took off 2 bases at V and 2 bases at J, with 10 bases between the two ends. This CDR3 is built from 15 residues. The CDR3 region has the DNA TGTGCCAGCAGTTACGACAGCGCAACTGGAAACACCATATATTTT. Translating gives CASSYDSATGNTIYF.

The V call is TRBV14, the J call TRBJ1-1; perhaps TRBD1 as D (6 bases). Germline CDR1 is SGHDN and CDR2 is FVKESK. CDR3 length: 15 residues. With 2 bases removed from V and 0 bases from J, the gap between germline ends came to 10 bases. The CDR3 protein is CASSQMGAVNTEAFF. DNA of the CDR3: TGTGCCAGCAGCCAAATGGGGGCGGTGAACACTGAAGCTTTCTTT.

Notes on this clonotype: Its ends do not fully match the called genes, so a read error is possible. The DNA of the CDR3 is TGTGCTAGCAGCCCAATGTCAGGAGCTGGGGCCTACGAGCAGTACTTC. This sequence encodes CASSPMSGAGAYEQYF. The J gene is TRBJ2-7, the V gene TRBV7-7; no firm D call. Germline-derived CDR1 and CDR2 are SSHAT and FNYEAQ (reference sequence). This CDR3 is built from 16 residues.

The rearrangement uses TRBV5-5 and TRBJ1-5; D is ambiguous. CDR3 length equals 17 residues. The V and J ends lost 4 bases and 0 bases respectively, with 17 bases between them. Germline CDR1 SGHKS, CDR2 YYEKEE (reference sequence). CDR3 bases: TGTGCCAGCAGCCCCCGGATCCGGACGGATAGCAATCAGCCCCAGCATTTT. This gives the protein CASSPRIRTDSNQPQHF.

The chain is built from TRBV4-2 and TRBJ2-3; no reliable D call. The germline V and J ends were trimmed by 0 bases and 1 base, with 11 bases remaining between them. The CDR3 sequence is 16 residues long. The germline CDR1 and CDR2 sequences are LGHNA and YNFKEQ. The CDR3: CASSQERAIRTDTQYF. The CDR3 bases are TGTGCCAGCAGCCAAGAAAGGGCGATCCGCACAGATACGCAGTATTTT.

This clonotype was seen once. The chain recombines TRBV4-3 with TRBJ2-1, with TRBD2 matching 7 bases. Looked up from germline, CDR1 is LGHNA and CDR2 is YSLEER. The CDR3 has 17 amino acids. The ends lost 1 base at V and 6 bases at J; junction bases unmatched: 12. The CDR3 DNA sequence: TGCGCCAGCAGCCAAGGGCTAGGAGCGGGGAAAATCAATGAGCAGTTCTTC. This gives the protein CASSQGLGAGKINEQFF.

This sequence joins TRBV30 and TRBJ1-5, with 7 bases fitting TRBD1. The junction had 12 bases not matched to a gene; V was cut back by 3 bases and J by 7 bases. CDR3 length equals 15 residues. From germline, CDR1 is GTSNPN and CDR2 SVGIG (reference sequence). DNA of the CDR3: TGTGCCTGGAGCGGAGAGGGGGCCGCAGGGCAGCCCCAGCATTTT. Its protein is CAWSGEGAAGQPQHF.

The rearrangement joins TRBV15 to TRBJ2-5; 7 nucleotides match TRBD1. From germline, CDR1 is LNHNV and CDR2 YYDKDF (reference sequence). V trimming: 5 bases; J trimming: 1 base; junction bases outside the gene matches: 7. This CDR3 spans 15 amino acids. DNA for the CDR3: TGTGCCACCAGCGGCCGGGACAGCGGCCAAGAGACCCAGTACTTC. It codes for CATSGRDSGQETQYF.

This chain connects TRBV20-1 to TRBJ1-4; D is unclear. CDR1 is DFQATT and CDR2 is SNEGSKA in the germline V gene (reference sequence). CDR3 length equals 15 residues. With 0 bases removed from V and 5 bases from J, the gap between germline ends came to 13 bases. This chain's CDR3 is CSARDPKERNEKLFF. The DNA for the CDR3 is TGCAGTGCTAGAGATCCCAAGGAAAGGAATGAAAAACTGTTTTTT.